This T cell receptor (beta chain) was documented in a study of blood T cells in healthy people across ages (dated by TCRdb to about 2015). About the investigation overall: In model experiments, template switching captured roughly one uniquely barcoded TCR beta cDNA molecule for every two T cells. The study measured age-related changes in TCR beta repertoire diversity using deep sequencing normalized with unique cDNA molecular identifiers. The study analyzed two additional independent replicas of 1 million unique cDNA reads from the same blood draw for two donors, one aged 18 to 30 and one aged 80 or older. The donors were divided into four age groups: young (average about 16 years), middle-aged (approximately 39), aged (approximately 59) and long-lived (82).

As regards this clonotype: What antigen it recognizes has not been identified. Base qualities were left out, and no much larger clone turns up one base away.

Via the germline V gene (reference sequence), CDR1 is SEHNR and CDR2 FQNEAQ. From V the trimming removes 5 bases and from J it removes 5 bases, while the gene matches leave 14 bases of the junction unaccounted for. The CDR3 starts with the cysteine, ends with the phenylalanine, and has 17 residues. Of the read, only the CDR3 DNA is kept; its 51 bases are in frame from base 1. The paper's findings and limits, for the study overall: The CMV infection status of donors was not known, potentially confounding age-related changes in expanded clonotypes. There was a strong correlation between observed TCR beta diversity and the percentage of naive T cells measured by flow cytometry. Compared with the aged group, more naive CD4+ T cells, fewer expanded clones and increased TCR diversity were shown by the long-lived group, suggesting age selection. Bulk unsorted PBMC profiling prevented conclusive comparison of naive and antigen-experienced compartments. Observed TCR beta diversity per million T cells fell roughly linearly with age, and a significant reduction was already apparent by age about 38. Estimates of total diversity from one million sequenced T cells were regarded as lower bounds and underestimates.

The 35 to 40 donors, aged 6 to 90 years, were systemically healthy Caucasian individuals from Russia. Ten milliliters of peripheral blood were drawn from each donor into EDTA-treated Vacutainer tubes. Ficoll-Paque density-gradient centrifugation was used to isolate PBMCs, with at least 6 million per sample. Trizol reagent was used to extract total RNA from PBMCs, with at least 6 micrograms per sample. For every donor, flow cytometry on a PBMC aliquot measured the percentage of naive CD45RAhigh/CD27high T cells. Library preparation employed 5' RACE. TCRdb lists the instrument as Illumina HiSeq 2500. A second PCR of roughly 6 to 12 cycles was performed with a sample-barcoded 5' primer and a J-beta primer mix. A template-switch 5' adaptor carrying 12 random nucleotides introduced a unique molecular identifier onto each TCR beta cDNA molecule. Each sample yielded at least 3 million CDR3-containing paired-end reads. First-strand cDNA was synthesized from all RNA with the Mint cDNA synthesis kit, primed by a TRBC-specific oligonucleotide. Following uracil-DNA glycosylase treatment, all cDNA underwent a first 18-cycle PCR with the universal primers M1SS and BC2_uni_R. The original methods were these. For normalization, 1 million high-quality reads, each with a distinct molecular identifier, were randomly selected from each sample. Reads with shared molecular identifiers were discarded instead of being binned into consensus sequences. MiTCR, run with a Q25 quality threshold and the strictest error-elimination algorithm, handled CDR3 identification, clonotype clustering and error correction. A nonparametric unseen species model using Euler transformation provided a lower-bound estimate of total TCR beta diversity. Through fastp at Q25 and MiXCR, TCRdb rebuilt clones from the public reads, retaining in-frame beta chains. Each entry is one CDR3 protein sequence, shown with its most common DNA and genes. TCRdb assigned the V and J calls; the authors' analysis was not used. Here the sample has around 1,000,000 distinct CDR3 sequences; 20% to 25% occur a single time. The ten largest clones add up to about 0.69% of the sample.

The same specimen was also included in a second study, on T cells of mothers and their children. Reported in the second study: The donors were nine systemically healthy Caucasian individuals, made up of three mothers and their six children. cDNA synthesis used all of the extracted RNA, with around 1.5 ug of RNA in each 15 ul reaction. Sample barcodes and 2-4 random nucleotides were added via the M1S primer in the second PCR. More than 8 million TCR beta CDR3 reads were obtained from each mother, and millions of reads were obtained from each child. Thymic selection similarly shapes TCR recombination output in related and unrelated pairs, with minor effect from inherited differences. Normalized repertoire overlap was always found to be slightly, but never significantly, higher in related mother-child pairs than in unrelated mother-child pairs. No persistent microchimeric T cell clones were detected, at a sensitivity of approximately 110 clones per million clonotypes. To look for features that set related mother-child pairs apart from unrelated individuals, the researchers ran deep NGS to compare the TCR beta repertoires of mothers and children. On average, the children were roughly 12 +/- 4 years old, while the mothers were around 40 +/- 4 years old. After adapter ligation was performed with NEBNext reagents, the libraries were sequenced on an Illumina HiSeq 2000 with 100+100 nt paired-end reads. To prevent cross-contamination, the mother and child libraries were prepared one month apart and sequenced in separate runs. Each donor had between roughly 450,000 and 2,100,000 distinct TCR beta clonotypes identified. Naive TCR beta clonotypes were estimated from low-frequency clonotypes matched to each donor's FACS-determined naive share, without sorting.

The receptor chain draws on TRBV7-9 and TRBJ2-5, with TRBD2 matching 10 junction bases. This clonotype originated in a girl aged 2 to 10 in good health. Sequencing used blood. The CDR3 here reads CASSPRTSGRPGETQYF. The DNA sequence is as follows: TGTGCCAGCAGCCCCCGGACTAGCGGCCGCCCGGGGGAGACCCAGTACTTC.